The clone carrying this TCR beta chain has only one observation. The data were taken from a study of blood T cell repertoires in COVID-19. The assay was immunoSEQ multiplex PCR, and TCRdb's table has in-frame clones only and misses some. The sample has more than 150,000 clones; about four fifths are singletons. The CDR3 totals 12 residues. V was shortened by 4 bases and J by 6 bases, with 9 bases between the two germline ends. CDR1 and CDR2 from the germline V gene are SGHTA and FQGTGA. V gene TRBV7-3 combines with J gene TRBJ1-2; the D gene is possibly TRBD1 (6 bases). The sequencing sample was made of peripheral blood. The sequence came from a woman aged 80 or over with COVID-19, enrolled during active disease. CDR3 sequence: CASSYRAHGYTF. The CDR3 DNA is TGTGCCAGCAGCTACAGGGCTCATGGCTACACCTTC.